The T cell receptor beta chain described here comes from a study of OX40 agonist ivuxolimab in advanced cancers. Clones were sequenced by immunoSEQ multiplex PCR, and TCRdb holds only the in-frame ones, with some missing. The sample has roughly 69,000 clones, around 90% seen once. Trimming left V 1 base short and J 4 bases short, with 10 bases between. The CDR3 has 14 amino acids. Germline CDR1 and CDR2: MNHNS and SASEGT. The chain combines TRBV6-1 with TRBJ1-2; D not resolved. Specimen: CD4+ or CD8+ T cells sorted from blood, collected in a trial of the OX40 agonist ivuxolimab. The sequence derives from an adult with an advanced solid tumor such as melanoma, head and neck, liver or kidney cancer. The DNA of the CDR3 is TGTGCCAGCAGTGAAGATTGGGCCTCCTATGGCTACACCTTC. Translated, it gives CASSEDWASYGYTF.